This note documents a single T cell receptor beta chain sequence. The sample originates from a study of shared clonotypes between healthy human individuals. The CDR3 is 14 amino acids. Germline CDR1 and CDR2: SGHRS and YFSETQ. The V end was cut by 3 bases, the J end by 2 bases, with 9 bases between. TCRdb keeps only in-frame clones here, not all; method: immunoSEQ multiplex PCR. Of millions of clones in the sample, 93% were seen once. The clonotype was recovered from a man younger than 35 in good health. Some clones in this sample may be carry-over from other donors' samples. What was sequenced was naive CD4+ T cells from PBMCs. Subset in this sample: CD45RA+ positively selected. The V and J genes are TRBV5-1 and TRBJ2-4; D assignment may be TRBD1 or TRBD2 (6 bases each). DNA of the CDR3: TGCGCCAGCAGCTCGGGGGCGACCAAAAACATTCAGTACTTC. Its translation: CASSSGATKNIQYF.